These 7 T cell receptor beta chains share one sample of origin, sequenced in a study of T cells in Graves' hyperthyroidism and ophthalmopathy. Authors of the study amplified TCR beta CDR3 regions from RNA transcripts. The primer set for the first-round RT-PCR of the TCR CDR3 was HTBI. MiXCR was run by TCRdb on the multiplex PCR reads, yielding one entry per CDR3 protein. This table has about 300,000 distinct CDR3 sequences, roughly 13% appearing once. The material sequenced was blood. These TCRs come from a woman under 40 with Graves' hyperthyroidism that later progressed to Graves' ophthalmopathy.

This clonotype showed up many times. CDR3 DNA sequence: TGCGCCAGCAGCACCAGACAGGGGGGAGCCTACGAGCAGTACTTC. Translating it yields CASSTRQGGAYEQYF. This sequence joins TRBV5-1 and TRBJ2-7, with 9 bases identical to TRBD1. V shed 4 bases and J 2 bases; nucleotides not matched to a gene: 7. This CDR3 comprises 15 residues. CDR1 and CDR2 (germline): SGHRS, YFSETQ.

This clonotype has a handful of counts. The V call is TRBV13, the J call TRBJ2-7; D possibly uses TRBD1 or TRBD2 (5 bases each). Trimming took off 6 bases at V and 5 bases at J, with 17 bases between the two ends. CDR1 and CDR2 (germline): PRHDT, FYEKMQ (reference sequence). The CDR3 consists of 14 residues. The CDR3 reads CASRSVLGTNEQYF. The CDR3 DNA follows: TGTGCCAGCAGGTCGGTCTTGGGGACCAACGAGCAGTACTTC.

V is TRBV19 and J is TRBJ1-5; D is undetermined. This CDR3 spans 12 amino acids. The V gene lost 3 bases and the J gene lost 5 bases, with 5 bases spanning the gap. The germline V gene encodes CDR1 LNHDA and CDR2 SQIVND (reference sequence). As DNA, the CDR3 is TGTGCCAGTAGTATCGATGATCAGCCCCAGCATTTT. Translating gives CASSIDDQPQHF.

This clonotype came up a few times. V gene TRBV4-1 combines with J gene TRBJ2-7, with TRBD2 as a possible D gene (5 bases). Trimming took 0 bases from V and 3 from J, leaving 12 bases between them. The CDR3 spans 15 residues. Germline CDR1 MGHRA, CDR2 YSYEKL. CDR3 in amino acids: CASSQEMDSFYEQYF. CDR3 coding DNA: TGCGCCAGCAGCCAAGAGATGGACTCGTTCTACGAGCAGTACTTC.

This clonotype was detected a few times. The chain combines TRBV3-1 with TRBJ2-1, with TRBD2 matching over 9 bases. Unmatched junction bases numbered 5, after V lost 1 base and J lost 7 bases. Germline V gene data show CDR1 as LGHDT and CDR2 as YNNKEL (reference sequence). This CDR3 is built from 15 residues. CDR3 DNA: TGTGCCAGCAGCCAAGTGTTAGCGGGAGAGAATGAGCAGTTCTTC. It specifies CASSQVLAGENEQFF.

In DNA form, the CDR3 reads TGCGCCAGCAGCCAAGAGATGCGGACTAGCGGCAACAATGAGCAGTTCTTC. The encoded protein is CASSQEMRTSGNNEQFF. This rearrangement joins TRBV4-3 to TRBJ2-1, with 10 bases aligning to TRBD2. V lost 0 bases, J lost 5 bases, and 7 bases stayed unmatched. CDR3 length: 17 amino acids. Germline V gives CDR1 LGHNA, CDR2 YSLEER.

This clonotype was picked up a small number of times. This clone may be a read error of a much larger clone one base away. The V and J genes are TRBV24-1 and TRBJ2-5; the match to TRBD2 covers 10 bases. Looked up from germline, CDR1 is KGHDR and CDR2 is SFDVKD. The CDR3 runs to 15 residues. J gave up 5 bases and V 4 bases, and 6 bases lay outside the gene matches. In nucleotides, the CDR3 is TGTGCCACCAGTGAGATAGCGGGAGGTTTGGAGACCCAGTACTTC. Translation gives CATSEIAGGLETQYF.